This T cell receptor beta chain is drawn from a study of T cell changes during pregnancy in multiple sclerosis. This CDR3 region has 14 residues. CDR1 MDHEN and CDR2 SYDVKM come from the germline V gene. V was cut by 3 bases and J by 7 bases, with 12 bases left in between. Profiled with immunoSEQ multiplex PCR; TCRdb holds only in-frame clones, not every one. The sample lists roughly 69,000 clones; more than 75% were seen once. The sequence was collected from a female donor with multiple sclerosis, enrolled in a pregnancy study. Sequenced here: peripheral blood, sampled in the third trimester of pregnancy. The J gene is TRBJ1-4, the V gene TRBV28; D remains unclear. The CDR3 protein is CASSLRGAGEKLFF. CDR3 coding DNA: TGTGCCAGCAGTTTGCGAGGCGCCGGTGAAAAACTGTTTTTT.